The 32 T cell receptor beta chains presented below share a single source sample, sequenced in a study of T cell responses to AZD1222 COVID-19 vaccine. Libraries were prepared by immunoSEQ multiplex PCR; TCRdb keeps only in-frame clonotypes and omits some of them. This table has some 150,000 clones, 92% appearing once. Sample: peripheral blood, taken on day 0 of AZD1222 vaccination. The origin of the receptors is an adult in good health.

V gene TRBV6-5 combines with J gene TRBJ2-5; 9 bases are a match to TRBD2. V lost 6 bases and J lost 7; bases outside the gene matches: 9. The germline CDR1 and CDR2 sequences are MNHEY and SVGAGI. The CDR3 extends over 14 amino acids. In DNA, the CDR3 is TGTGCCAGCAGGGTAGCGGGAGCAGGGGGGACCCAGTACTTC. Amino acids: CASRVAGAGGTQYF.

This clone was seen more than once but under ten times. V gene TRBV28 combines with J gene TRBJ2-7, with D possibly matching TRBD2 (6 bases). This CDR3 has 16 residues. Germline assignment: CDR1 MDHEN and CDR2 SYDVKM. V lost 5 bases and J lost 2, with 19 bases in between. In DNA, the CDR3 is TGTGCCAGCAGTCGCCCCAGGACTACCTACACCTACGAGCAGTACTTC. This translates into CASSRPRTTYTYEQYF.

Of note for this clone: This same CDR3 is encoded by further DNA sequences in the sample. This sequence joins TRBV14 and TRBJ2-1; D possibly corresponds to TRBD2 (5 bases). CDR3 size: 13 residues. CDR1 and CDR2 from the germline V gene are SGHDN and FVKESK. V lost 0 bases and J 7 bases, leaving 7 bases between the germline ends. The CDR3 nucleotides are TGTGCCAGCAGCCAAGAACTAGGAAATGAGCAGTTCTTC. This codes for CASSQELGNEQFF. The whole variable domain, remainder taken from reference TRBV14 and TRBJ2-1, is EAGVTQFPSHSVIEKGQTVTLRCDPISGHDNLYWYRRVMGKEIKFLLHFVKESKQDESGMPNNRFLAERTGGTYSTLKVQPAELEDSGVYFCASSQELGNEQFFGPGTRLTVL.

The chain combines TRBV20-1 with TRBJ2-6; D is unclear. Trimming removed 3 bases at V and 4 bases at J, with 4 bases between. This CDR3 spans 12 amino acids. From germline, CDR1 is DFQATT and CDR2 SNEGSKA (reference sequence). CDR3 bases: TGCAGTGCTAGTGGGGGGGCCAACGTCCTGACTTTC. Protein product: CSASGGANVLTF.

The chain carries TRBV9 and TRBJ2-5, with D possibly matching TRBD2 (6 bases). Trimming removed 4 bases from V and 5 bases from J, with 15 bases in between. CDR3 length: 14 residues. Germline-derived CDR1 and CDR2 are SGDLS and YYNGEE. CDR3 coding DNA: TGTGCCAGCAGCCCAAGAACAGCGGGTGAGACCCAGTACTTC. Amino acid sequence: CASSPRTAGETQYF.

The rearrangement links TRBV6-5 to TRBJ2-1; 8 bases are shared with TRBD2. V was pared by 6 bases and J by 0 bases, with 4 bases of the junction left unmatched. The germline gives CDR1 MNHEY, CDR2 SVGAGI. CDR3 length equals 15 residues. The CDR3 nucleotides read TGTGCCAGCAGCCAAACTAGCGGCTCCTACAATGAGCAGTTCTTC. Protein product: CASSQTSGSYNEQFF.

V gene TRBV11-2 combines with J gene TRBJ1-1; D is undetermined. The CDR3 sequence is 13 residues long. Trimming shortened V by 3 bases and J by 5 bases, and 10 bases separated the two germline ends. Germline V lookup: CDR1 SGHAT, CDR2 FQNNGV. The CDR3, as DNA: TGTGCCAGCAGCTTGTACGGGAGTACTGAAGCTTTCTTT. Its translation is CASSLYGSTEAFF.

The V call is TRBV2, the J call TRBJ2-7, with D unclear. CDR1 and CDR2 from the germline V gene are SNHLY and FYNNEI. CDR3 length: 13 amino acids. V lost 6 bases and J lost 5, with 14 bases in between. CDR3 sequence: CASRGHSGDEQYF. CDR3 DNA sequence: TGTGCCAGCAGGGGCCATAGTGGTGACGAGCAGTACTTC.

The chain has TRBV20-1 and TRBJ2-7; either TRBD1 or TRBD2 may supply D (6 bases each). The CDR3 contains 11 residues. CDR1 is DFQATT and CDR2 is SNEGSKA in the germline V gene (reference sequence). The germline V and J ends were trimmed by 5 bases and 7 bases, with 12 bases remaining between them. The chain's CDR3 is CSARQGTEQYF. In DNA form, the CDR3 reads TGCAGTGCTCGTCAGGGGACTGAGCAGTACTTC.

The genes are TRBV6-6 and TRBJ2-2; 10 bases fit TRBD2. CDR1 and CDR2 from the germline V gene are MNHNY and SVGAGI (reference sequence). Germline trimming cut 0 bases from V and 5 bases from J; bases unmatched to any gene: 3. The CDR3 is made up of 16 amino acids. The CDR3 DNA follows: TGTGCCAGCAGTTACTCCCCGGGACTAGCGACCGGGGAGCTGTTTTTT. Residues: CASSYSPGLATGELFF.

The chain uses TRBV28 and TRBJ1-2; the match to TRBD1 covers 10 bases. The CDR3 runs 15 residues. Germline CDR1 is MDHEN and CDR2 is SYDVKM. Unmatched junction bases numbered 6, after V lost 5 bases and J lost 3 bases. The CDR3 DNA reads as TGTGCCAGCAGTGCAACCGGACAGGGGGACTATGGCTACACCTTC. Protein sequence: CASSATGQGDYGYTF.

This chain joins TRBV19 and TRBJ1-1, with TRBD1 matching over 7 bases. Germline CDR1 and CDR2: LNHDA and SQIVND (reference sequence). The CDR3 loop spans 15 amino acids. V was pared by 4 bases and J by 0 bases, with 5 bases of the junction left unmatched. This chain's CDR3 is CASSTSQGLNTEAFF. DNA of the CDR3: TGTGCCAGTAGTACCTCACAGGGGTTGAACACTGAAGCTTTCTTT.

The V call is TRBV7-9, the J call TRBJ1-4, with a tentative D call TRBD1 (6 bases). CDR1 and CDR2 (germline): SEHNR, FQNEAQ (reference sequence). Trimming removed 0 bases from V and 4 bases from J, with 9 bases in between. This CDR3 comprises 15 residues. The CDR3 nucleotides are TGTGCCAGCAGCTTAGCCGGGACAAGTAATGAAAAACTGTTTTTT. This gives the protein CASSLAGTSNEKLFF.

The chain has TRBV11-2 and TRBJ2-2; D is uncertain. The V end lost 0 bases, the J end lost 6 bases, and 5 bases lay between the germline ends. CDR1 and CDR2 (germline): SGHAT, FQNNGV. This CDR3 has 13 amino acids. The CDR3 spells CASSLDPPGELFF. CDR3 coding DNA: TGTGCCAGCAGCTTAGATCCCCCCGGGGAGCTGTTTTTT.

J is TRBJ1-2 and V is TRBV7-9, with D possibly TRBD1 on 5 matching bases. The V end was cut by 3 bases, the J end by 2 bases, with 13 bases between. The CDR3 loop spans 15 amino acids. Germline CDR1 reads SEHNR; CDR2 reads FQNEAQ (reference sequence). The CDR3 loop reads CASSLEGSGNYGYTF. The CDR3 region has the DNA TGTGCCAGCAGCTTGGAGGGGTCCGGAAACTATGGCTACACCTTC.

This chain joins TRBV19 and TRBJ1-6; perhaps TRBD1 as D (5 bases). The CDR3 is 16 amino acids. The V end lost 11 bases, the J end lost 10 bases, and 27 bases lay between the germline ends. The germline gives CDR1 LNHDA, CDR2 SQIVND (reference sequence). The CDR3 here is CAAAPDTSPLRSPLHF. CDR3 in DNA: TGTGCCGCTGCTCCGGACACCTCACCACTCAGGTCACCCCTCCACTTT.

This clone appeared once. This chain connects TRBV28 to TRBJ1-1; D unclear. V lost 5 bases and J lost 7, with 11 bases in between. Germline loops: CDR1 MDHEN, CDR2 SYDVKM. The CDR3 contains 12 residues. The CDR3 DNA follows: TGTGCCAGCAGTATATTAGCCTTTGAAGCTTTCTTT. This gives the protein CASSILAFEAFF. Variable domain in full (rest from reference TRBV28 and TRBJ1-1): DVKVTQSSRYLVKRTGEKVFLECVQDMDHENMFWYRQDPGLGLRLIYFSYDVKMKEKGDIPEGYSVSREKKERFSLILESASTNQTSMYLCASSILAFEAFFGQGTRLTVV.

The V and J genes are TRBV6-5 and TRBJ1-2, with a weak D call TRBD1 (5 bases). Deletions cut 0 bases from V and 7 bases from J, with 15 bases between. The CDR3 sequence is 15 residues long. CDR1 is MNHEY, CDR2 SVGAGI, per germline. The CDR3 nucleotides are TGTGCCAGCAGTTACTCAGACAGCAACACGGGTGGCTACACCTTC. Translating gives CASSYSDSNTGGYTF.

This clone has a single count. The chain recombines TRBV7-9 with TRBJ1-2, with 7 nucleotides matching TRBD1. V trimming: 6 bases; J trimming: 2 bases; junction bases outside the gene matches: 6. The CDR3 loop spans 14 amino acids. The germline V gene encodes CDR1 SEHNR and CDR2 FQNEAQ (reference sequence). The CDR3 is CASRTAGGNYGYTF. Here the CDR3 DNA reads TGTGCCAGCAGGACGGCAGGGGGGAACTATGGCTACACCTTC. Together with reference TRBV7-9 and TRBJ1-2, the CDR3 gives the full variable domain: DTGVSQNPRHKITKRGQNVTFRCDPISEHNRLYWYRQTLGQGPEFLTYFQNEAQLEKSRLLSDRFSAERPKGSFSTLEIQRTEQGDSAMYLCASRTAGGNYGYTFGSGTRLTVV.

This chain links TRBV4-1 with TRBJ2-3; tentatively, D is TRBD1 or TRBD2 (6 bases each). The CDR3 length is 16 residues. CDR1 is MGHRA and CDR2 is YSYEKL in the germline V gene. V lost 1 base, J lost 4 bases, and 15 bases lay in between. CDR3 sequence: CASSQVGAGEADTQYF. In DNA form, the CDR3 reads TGCGCCAGCAGCCAAGTGGGGGCTGGGGAGGCAGATACGCAGTATTTT.

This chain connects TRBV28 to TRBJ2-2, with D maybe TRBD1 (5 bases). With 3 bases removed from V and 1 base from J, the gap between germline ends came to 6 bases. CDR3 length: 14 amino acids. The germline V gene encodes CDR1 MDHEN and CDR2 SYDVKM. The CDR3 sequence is CASSFQGNTGELFF. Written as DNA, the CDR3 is TGTGCCAGCAGTTTCCAGGGGAACACCGGGGAGCTGTTTTTT.

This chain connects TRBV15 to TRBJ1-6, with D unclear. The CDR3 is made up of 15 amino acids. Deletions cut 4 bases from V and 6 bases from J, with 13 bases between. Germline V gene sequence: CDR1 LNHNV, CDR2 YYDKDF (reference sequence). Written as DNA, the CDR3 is TGTGCCACCAGCATTCTGACAACCGGTAATTCACCCCTCCACTTT. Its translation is CATSILTTGNSPLHF. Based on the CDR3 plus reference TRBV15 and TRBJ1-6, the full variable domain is DAMVIQNPRYQVTQFGKPVTLSCSQTLNHNVMYWYQQKSSQAPKLLFHYYDKDFNNEADTPDNFQSRRPNTSFCFLDIRSPGLGDTAMYLCATSILTTGNSPLHFGNGTRLTVT.

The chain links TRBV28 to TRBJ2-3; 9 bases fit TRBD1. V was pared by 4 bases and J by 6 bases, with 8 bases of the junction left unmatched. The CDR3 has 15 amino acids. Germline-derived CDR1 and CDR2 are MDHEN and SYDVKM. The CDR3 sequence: CASSSRTGVTDTQYF. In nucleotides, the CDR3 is TGTGCCAGCAGTTCCCGGACAGGGGTTACGGATACGCAGTATTTT.

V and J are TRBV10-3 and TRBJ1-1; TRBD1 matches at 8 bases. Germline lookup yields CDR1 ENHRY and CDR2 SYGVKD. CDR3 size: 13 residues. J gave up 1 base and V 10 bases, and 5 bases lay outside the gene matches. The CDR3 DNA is TGTGCCACCCGGACAGGGCAGAACACTGAAGCTTTCTTT. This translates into CATRTGQNTEAFF.

The CDR3: CASNSQTGTGGRYGYTF. DNA for the CDR3: TGTGCCAGTAATAGCCAAACCGGGACAGGGGGCCGATATGGCTACACCTTC. The chain is built from TRBV19 and TRBJ1-2, with 12 bases lining up with TRBD1. The CDR3 extends over 17 amino acids. Germline assignment: CDR1 LNHDA and CDR2 SQIVND (reference sequence). With V trimmed by 7 bases and J by 5 bases, 14 bases remained unmatched. The complete variable domain, with remaining parts taken from reference TRBV19 and TRBJ1-2, reads DGGITQSPKYLFRKEGQNVTLSCEQNLNHDAMYWYRQDPGQGLRLIYYSQIVNDFQKGDIAEGYSVSREKKESFPLTVTSAQKNPTAFYLCASNSQTGTGGRYGYTFGSGTRLTVV.

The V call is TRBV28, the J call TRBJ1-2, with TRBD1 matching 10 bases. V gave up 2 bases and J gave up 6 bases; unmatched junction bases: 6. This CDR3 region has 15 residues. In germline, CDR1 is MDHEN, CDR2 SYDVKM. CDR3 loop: CASSLPGQGVNGYTF. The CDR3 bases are TGTGCCAGCAGTTTACCAGGACAGGGGGTTAATGGCTACACCTTC.

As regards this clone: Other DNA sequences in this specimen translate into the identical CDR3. The CDR3, as DNA: TGTGCCAGTAGTATCGGGGGTACAGGAAACACCATATATTTT. Translating gives CASSIGGTGNTIYF. The chain recombines TRBV19 with TRBJ1-3; a weak D match, TRBD1 (5 bases). The CDR3 totals 14 residues. V lost 3 bases, J lost 4 bases, and 10 bases lay in between. In germline, CDR1 is LNHDA, CDR2 SQIVND (reference sequence).

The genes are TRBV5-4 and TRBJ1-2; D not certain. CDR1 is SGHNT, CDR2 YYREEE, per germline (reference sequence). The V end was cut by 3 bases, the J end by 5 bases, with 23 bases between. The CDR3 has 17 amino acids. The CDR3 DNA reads TGTGCCAGCAGCTCCAACGACTACTCCAGGTTCCAGTATGGCTACACCTTC. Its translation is CASSSNDYSRFQYGYTF.

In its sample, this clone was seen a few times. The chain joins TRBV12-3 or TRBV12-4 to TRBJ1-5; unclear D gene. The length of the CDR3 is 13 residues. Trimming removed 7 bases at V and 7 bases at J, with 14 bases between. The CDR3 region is CASIRDEGQPQHF. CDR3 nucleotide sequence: TGTGCCAGCATTCGAGATGAGGGCCAGCCCCAGCATTTT.

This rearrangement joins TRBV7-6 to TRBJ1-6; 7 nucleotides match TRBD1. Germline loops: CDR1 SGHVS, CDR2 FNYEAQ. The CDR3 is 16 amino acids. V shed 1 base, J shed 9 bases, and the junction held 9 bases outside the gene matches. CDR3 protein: CASSLGRQGSGSPLHF. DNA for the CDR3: TGTGCCAGCAGCTTAGGGAGACAGGGAAGTGGTTCACCCCTCCACTTT. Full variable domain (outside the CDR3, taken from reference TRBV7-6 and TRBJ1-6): GAGVSQSPRYKVTKRGQDVALRCDPISGHVSLYWYRQALGQGPEFLTYFNYEAQQDKSGLPNDRFSAERPEGSISTLTIQRTEQRDSAMYRCASSLGRQGSGSPLHFGNGTRLTVT.

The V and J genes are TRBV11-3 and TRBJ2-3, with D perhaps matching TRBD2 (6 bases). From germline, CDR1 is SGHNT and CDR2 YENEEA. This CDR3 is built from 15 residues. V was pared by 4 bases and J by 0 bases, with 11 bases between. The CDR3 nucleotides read TGTGCCAGCAGCTCGAGCGGGCCTAGCACAGATACGCAGTATTTT. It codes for CASSSSGPSTDTQYF.

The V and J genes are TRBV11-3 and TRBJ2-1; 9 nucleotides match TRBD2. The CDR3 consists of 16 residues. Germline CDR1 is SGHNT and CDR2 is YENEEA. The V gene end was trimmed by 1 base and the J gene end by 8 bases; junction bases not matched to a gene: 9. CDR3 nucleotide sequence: TGTGCCAGCAGCTTAGGGGGGGGACTAGCAGTCGATGAGCAGTTCTTC. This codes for CASSLGGGLAVDEQFF.